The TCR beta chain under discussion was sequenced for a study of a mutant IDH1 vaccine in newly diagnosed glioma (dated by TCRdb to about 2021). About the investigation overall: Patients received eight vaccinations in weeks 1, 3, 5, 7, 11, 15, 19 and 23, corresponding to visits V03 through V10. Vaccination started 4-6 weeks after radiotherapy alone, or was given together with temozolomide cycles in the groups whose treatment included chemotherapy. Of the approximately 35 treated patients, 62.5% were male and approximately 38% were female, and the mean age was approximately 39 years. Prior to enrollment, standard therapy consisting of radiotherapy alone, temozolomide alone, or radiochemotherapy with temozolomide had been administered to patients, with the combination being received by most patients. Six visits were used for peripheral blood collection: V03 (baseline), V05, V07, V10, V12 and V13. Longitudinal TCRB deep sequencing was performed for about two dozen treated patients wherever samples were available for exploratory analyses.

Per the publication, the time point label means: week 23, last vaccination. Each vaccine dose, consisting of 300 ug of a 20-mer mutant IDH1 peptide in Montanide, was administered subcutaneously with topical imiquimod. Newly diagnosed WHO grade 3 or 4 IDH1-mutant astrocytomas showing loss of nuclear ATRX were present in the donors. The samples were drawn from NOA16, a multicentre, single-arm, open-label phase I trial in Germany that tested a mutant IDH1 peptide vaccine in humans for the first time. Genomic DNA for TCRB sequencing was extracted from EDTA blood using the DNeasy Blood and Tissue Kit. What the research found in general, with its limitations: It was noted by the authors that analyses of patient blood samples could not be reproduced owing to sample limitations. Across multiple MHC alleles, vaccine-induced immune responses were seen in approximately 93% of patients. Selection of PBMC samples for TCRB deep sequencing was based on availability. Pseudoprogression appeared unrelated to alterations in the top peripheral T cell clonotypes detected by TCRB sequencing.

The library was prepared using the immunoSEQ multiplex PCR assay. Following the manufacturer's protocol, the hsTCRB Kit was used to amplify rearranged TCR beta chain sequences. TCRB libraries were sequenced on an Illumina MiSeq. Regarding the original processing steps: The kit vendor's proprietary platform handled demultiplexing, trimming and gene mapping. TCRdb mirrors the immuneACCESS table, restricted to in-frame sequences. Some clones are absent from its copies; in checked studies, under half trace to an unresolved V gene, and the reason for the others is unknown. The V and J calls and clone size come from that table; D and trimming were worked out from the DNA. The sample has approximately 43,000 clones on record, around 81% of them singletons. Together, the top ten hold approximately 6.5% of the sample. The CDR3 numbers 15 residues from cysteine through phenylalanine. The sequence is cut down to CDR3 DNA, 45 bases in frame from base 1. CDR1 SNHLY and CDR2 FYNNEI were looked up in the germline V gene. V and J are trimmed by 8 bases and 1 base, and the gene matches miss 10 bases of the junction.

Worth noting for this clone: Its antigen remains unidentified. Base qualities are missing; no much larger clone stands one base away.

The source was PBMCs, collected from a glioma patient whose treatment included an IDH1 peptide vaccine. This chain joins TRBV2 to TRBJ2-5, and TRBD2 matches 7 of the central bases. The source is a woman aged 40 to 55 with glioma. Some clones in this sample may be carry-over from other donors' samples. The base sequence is TGTGCCAGCGCCAAAGGGTCTAGCGGCCAAGAGACCCAGTACTTC. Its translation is CASAKGSSGQETQYF.